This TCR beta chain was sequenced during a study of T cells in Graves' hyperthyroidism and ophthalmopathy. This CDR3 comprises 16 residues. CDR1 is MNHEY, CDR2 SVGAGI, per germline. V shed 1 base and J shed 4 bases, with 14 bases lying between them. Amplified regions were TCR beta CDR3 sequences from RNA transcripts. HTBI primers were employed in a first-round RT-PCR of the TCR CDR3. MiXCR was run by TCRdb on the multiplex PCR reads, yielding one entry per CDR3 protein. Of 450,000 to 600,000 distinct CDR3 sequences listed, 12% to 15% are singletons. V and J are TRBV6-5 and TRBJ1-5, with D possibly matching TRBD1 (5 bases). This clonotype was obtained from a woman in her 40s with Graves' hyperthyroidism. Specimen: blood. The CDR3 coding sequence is TGTGCCAGCAGTTACTTGGAGGGGCGCGGGAATCAGCCCCAGCATTTT. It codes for CASSYLEGRGNQPQHF.